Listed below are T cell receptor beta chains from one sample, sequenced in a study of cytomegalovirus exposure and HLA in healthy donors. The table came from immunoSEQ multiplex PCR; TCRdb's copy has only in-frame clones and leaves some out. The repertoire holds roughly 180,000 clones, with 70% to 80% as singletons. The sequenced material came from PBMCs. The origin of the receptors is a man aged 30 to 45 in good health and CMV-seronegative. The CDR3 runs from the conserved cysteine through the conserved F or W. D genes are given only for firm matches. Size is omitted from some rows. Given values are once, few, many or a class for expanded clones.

DNA: TGCAGCGTTGAAGGGCGGGGGAACTCTGGAAACACCATATATTTT; CDR3: CSVEGRGNSGNTIYF; length: 15; size: .; D: .; V: TRBV29-1; J: TRBJ1-3
DNA: TGTGCCAGCAGTTACCCGGGGGGGATAACTGAAGCTTTCTTT; CDR3: CASSYPGGITEAFF; length: 14; size: .; D: .; V: TRBV6-6; J: TRBJ1-1
DNA: TGTGCCAGCAGCCAAGTAAGGACAGGGGGCCCCGGGGAGCTGTTTTTT; CDR3: CASSQVRTGGPGELFF; length: 16; size: .; D: TRBD1; V: TRBV4-2; J: TRBJ2-2
DNA: TGTGCCAGCAGCTTGGGGGGGACAGGGTACTACGAGCAGTACTTC; CDR3: CASSLGGTGYYEQYF; length: 15; size: .; D: TRBD1; V: TRBV5-4; J: TRBJ2-7
DNA: TGTGCCAGCAGGGACGGACTAGCGGGAGTAAACGAGCAGTACTTC; CDR3: CASRDGLAGVNEQYF; length: 15; size: .; D: TRBD2; V: TRBV2; J: TRBJ2-7
DNA: TGTGCCAGCTCACCAAGCCTACAGGGCCGGGGCTCCGGTGAAGCTTTCTTT; CDR3: CASSPSLQGRGSGEAFF; length: 17; size: .; D: .; V: TRBV18; J: TRBJ1-1
DNA: TGTGCCAGCAGTTACACAGGGGGCCTCCAGCCCCAGCATTTT; CDR3: CASSYTGGLQPQHF; length: 14; size: .; D: TRBD1; V: TRBV6-5; J: TRBJ1-5
DNA: TGTGCCAGTAGACAGGGATTTCAGACCCAGTACTTC; CDR3: CASRQGFQTQYF; length: 12; size: .; D: .; V: TRBV19; J: TRBJ2-5
DNA: TGTGCCAGCAGTTACTCGGGACAGGCCGCGTGGGAGCAGTACTTC; CDR3: CASSYSGQAAWEQYF; length: 15; size: .; D: TRBD1; V: TRBV6-5; J: TRBJ2-7
DNA: TGTGCCAGCAGTTACTGGGGACAGGGCAACACAGATACGCAGTATTTT; CDR3: CASSYWGQGNTDTQYF; length: 16; size: once; D: TRBD1; V: TRBV6-5; J: TRBJ2-3
DNA: TGTGCCAGCAGTTTAGCTTCAGGGGCGGTGGACTATGGCTACACCTTC; CDR3: CASSLASGAVDYGYTF; length: 16; size: .; D: .; V: TRBV28; J: TRBJ1-2
DNA: TGTGCCTGGGCAACCGGGACACCACAAGAGACCCAGTACTTC; CDR3: CAWATGTPQETQYF; length: 14; size: .; D: .; V: TRBV30; J: TRBJ2-5
DNA: TGTGCCAGCAGACCTCAGGGGATTAGCAAGTTGGCTTTCTTT; CDR3: CASRPQGISKLAFF; length: 14; size: .; D: .; V: TRBV6-5; J: TRBJ1-1
DNA: TGTGCCAGCAGCTTAGGGCTAGCGAGGGAGCAGTACTTC; CDR3: CASSLGLAREQYF; length: 13; size: .; D: .; V: TRBV7-2; J: TRBJ2-7
DNA: TGCGCCAGCAGCCCGGGACAGGGGGCGAGAGAGCAGTACTTC; CDR3: CASSPGQGAREQYF; length: 14; size: .; D: TRBD1; V: TRBV4-1; J: TRBJ2-7
DNA: TGTGCCAGCAGCCAGGCGTCGACAGGGCAATATGGCTACACCTTC; CDR3: CASSQASTGQYGYTF; length: 15; size: .; D: TRBD1; V: TRBV7-9; J: TRBJ1-2
DNA: TGTGCCAGCAGCGTCCCCACAGGACTAGCCTACGAGCAGTACTTC; CDR3: CASSVPTGLAYEQYF; length: 15; size: .; D: TRBD2; V: TRBV2; J: TRBJ2-7
DNA: TGCGCCAGCAGCTTTACAGGGGATTGGGAGACCCAGTACTTC; CDR3: CASSFTGDWETQYF; length: 14; size: .; D: TRBD1; V: TRBV5-1; J: TRBJ2-5
DNA: TGTGCCAGCAGTTTTGGCAGGGGCGGTTACGAGCAGTACTTC; CDR3: CASSFGRGGYEQYF; length: 14; size: .; D: .; V: TRBV28; J: TRBJ2-7
DNA: TGTGCCACCAGCAGAGACCTCGGACAGGGGCCCCAGCATTTT; CDR3: CATSRDLGQGPQHF; length: 14; size: once; D: TRBD1; V: TRBV15; J: TRBJ1-5
DNA: TGTGCCAGCAGCTACGGGGACAGGGGCTACGAGCAGTACTTC; CDR3: CASSYGDRGYEQYF; length: 14; size: .; D: TRBD1; V: TRBV7-3; J: TRBJ2-7
DNA: TGTGCCAGCAGCGCCGGAGGTAGCGGGAGAAATACGCAGTATTTT; CDR3: CASSAGGSGRNTQYF; length: 15; size: .; D: TRBD2; V: TRBV5-4; J: TRBJ2-3
DNA: TGTGCCTGGAGCATCACAGGGTCTGGAAACACCATATATTTT; CDR3: CAWSITGSGNTIYF; length: 14; size: .; D: .; V: TRBV30; J: TRBJ1-3
DNA: TGCGCCAGCAGCCCCGGACATAATGGGGCTGAAAAACTGTTTTTT; CDR3: CASSPGHNGAEKLFF; length: 15; size: .; D: .; V: TRBV5-1; J: TRBJ1-4
DNA: TGTGCCAGCAGCTCCTGGACTAGCCGGTACGAGCAGTACTTC; CDR3: CASSSWTSRYEQYF; length: 14; size: once; D: TRBD2; V: TRBV5-5; J: TRBJ2-7
DNA: TGCGCCAGCAGCCTATCCCGAGTGGATACGCAGTATTTT; CDR3: CASSLSRVDTQYF; length: 13; size: .; D: .; V: TRBV4-1; J: TRBJ2-3
DNA: TGTGCCAGCAGTCTCAAAGGACACCGCTACGAGCAGTACTTC; CDR3: CASSLKGHRYEQYF; length: 14; size: .; D: .; V: TRBV11-2; J: TRBJ2-7
DNA: TGTGCCAGCAGCGTAGCGGGGCGCGGGGGGGTCCAAGAGACCCAGTACTTC; CDR3: CASSVAGRGGVQETQYF; length: 17; size: .; D: TRBD2; V: TRBV4-2; J: TRBJ2-5
DNA: TGTGCCAGCAGCCGACAGGGGAGGTCCCAAGAGACCCAGTACTTC; CDR3: CASSRQGRSQETQYF; length: 15; size: .; D: TRBD1; V: TRBV7-2; J: TRBJ2-5
DNA: TGTGCCAGCAGTTACCGACTAGCGGGAGGAACCGGGGAGCTGTTTTTT; CDR3: CASSYRLAGGTGELFF; length: 16; size: once; D: TRBD2; V: TRBV6-5; J: TRBJ2-2
DNA: TGTGCCATCAGTGTGAGGGAAGGGGGTGAAAAACTGTTTTTT; CDR3: CAISVREGGEKLFF; length: 14; size: .; D: .; V: TRBV10-3; J: TRBJ1-4
DNA: TGTGCCAGCAGTTATGGACAGGGGGCCGAGACCCAGTACTTC; CDR3: CASSYGQGAETQYF; length: 14; size: .; D: TRBD1; V: TRBV6-6; J: TRBJ2-5
DNA: TGTGCCTGGAACAGGGGTAACGAGCAGTACTTC; CDR3: CAWNRGNEQYF; length: 11; size: .; D: TRBD1; V: TRBV30; J: TRBJ2-7
DNA: TGTGCCAGCAGACCCGTTTTTAAGACAGGGAATAATTCACCCCTCCACTTT; CDR3: CASRPVFKTGNNSPLHF; length: 17; size: .; D: TRBD1; V: TRBV5-8; J: TRBJ1-6
DNA: TGTGCCAGCAGCCGGAGCGGGGACGGGACCTACAATGAGCAGTTCTTC; CDR3: CASSRSGDGTYNEQFF; length: 16; size: .; D: TRBD2; V: TRBV7-2; J: TRBJ2-1
DNA: TGTGCCAGCAGTTATATCGGGGGTAATGAAAAACTGTTTTTT; CDR3: CASSYIGGNEKLFF; length: 14; size: .; D: .; V: TRBV6-6; J: TRBJ1-4
DNA: TGTGCCATCAGTGGAGGACAGGGGAGGTCCTACGAGCAGTACTTC; CDR3: CAISGGQGRSYEQYF; length: 15; size: .; D: TRBD1; V: TRBV10-3; J: TRBJ2-7
DNA: TGTGCCAGCAGGGGACAGTTTTTCGCTAATGAAAAACTGTTTTTT; CDR3: CASRGQFFANEKLFF; length: 15; size: .; D: TRBD1; V: TRBV6-5; J: TRBJ1-4
DNA: TGTGCCAGCAGTTTACTTAGCAATCAGCCCCAGCATTTT; CDR3: CASSLLSNQPQHF; length: 13; size: .; D: .; V: TRBV28; J: TRBJ1-5
DNA: TGTGCCAGCAGTTACCCCCAGGGGGATGTGAACACTGAAGCTTTCTTT; CDR3: CASSYPQGDVNTEAFF; length: 16; size: once; D: TRBD1; V: TRBV6-5; J: TRBJ1-1
DNA: TGTGCCAGCTCAGGGTTTTACGAGCAGTACTTC; CDR3: CASSGFYEQYF; length: 11; size: few; D: .; V: TRBV7-8; J: TRBJ2-7
DNA: TGTGCCAGTTGCGCGGGAGACTTTAGCTCCTACAATGAGCAGTTCTTC; CDR3: CASCAGDFSSYNEQFF; length: 16; size: .; D: TRBD2; V: TRBV28; J: TRBJ2-1
DNA: TGTGCCAGCTCACCGTCGCGACAGGCTGGCTACGAGCAGTACTTC; CDR3: CASSPSRQAGYEQYF; length: 15; size: .; D: .; V: TRBV18; J: TRBJ2-7
DNA: TGTGCCTGGAACGGACAGGGTTTTGGGCAGTATTTT; CDR3: CAWNGQGFGQYF; length: 12; size: .; D: TRBD1; V: TRBV30; J: TRBJ2-3
DNA: TGTGCCTTCCGGGACGGGAGAAACACTGAAGCTTTCTTT; CDR3: CAFRDGRNTEAFF; length: 13; size: once; D: .; V: TRBV30; J: TRBJ1-1
DNA: TGCAGCGTTGAATGGGCGGGAGAGACCGGGGAGCTGTTTTTT; CDR3: CSVEWAGETGELFF; length: 14; size: .; D: TRBD2; V: TRBV29-1; J: TRBJ2-2
DNA: TGTGCCTGGAGTGTATTAACAGTGAACACTGAAGCTTTCTTT; CDR3: CAWSVLTVNTEAFF; length: 14; size: .; D: .; V: TRBV30; J: TRBJ1-1
DNA: TGCGCCAGCAGCCACCCCGATAGAGGACGGACAGGGGACAATGAGCAGTTCTTC; CDR3: CASSHPDRGRTGDNEQFF; length: 18; size: .; D: TRBD1; V: TRBV4-1; J: TRBJ2-1
DNA: TGTGCCAGTAGTATAGCAGGGGACACTGAAGCTTTCTTT; CDR3: CASSIAGDTEAFF; length: 13; size: .; D: .; V: TRBV19; J: TRBJ1-1
DNA: TGTGCCAGCAGCTTAGACAGAGCCTATGGCTACACCTTC; CDR3: CASSLDRAYGYTF; length: 13; size: .; D: .; V: TRBV13; J: TRBJ1-2